One T cell receptor (beta chain) is described in this entry. V was cut by 0 bases and J by 4 bases, with 7 bases left in between. The CDR3 totals 13 residues. Germline assignment: CDR1 SGDLS and CDR2 YYNGEE. These data originate in a study of graft-versus-host responses after intestinal transplantation. The authors processed graft tissue to release intraepithelial and lamina propria lymphocytes. Repertoires were generated with immunoSEQ multiplex PCR, while TCRdb's copy carries only in-frame clones and drops some. Here the sample spans some 13,000 clones, roughly 81% being singletons. This sequence joins TRBV9 and TRBJ1-2; D is ambiguous. The source material was ileum tissue, sampled 16 days after intestinal transplant. The TCR sequence derives from a human patient who received an intestinal transplant, so some T cells may come from the graft donor. This CDR3 is CASSVGEVYGYTF. CDR3 DNA: TGTGCCAGCAGCGTAGGAGAGGTCTATGGCTACACCTTC.